This T cell receptor beta chain was retrieved from a study of blood T cell repertoires in COVID-19. Study-level background: The United States, Italy and Spain supplied acute and convalescent COVID-19 samples. The analysed material was cDNA or gDNA that came from T cells, B-cell-depleted T cells, or PBMCs.

Participants, roughly 18 to 89 years old, spanned about two dozen US areas. As processed by the authors: Amplification of reference gene primers provided the estimated nucleated cell counts. Sequencing was performed with immunoSEQ multiplex PCR; in TCRdb, only in-frame clones are kept and a portion is missing. The V and J calls and clone size were taken over from that table, and D and trimming were inferred from the DNA. The repertoire has some 250,000 clones, roughly 88% of them found once; the top ten carry around 1.8%. Germline-derived CDR1 and CDR2 are SGHVS and FNYEAQ. V lost 5 bases to trimming and J lost 3 bases, with 14 bases between them. The CDR3 totals 14 residues.

The chain is built from TRBV7-6 and TRBJ2-7, with TRBD2 as a possible D gene (6 bases). The sequence came from a woman in her forties or fifties who had recovered from COVID-19. Sequencing was carried out using PBMCs or T cells enriched from blood (not recorded which). DNA for the CDR3: TGTGCCAGCAGCCCGGGACTGCCCATCTACGAGCAGTACTTC. Its protein is CASSPGLPIYEQYF.